This TCR beta chain came from a study of T-cell memory formation after mild COVID-19 (dated by TCRdb to 2020 to 2022). About the full investigation: TCR sequence clusters from the two donors were found to be largely donor specific. T-cell clones expanding and contracting after mild COVID-19 in a couple of donors were tracked by longitudinal TCRalpha and TCRbeta repertoire sequencing. The cohort was made up of two young adult volunteers, one female and one male, who were previously healthy.

The reads were generated on an Illumina NovaSeq 6000. Using 5'RACE with constant-segment primers, TCRalpha and TCRbeta cDNA libraries were constructed, with sample barcodes and unique molecular identifiers added in the process. RNA was extracted from every sample with Trizol reagent. The libraries were amplified in two PCR steps, and the second step added a second sample barcode and Illumina TruSeq adapters. Sequencing of the libraries was done on an Illumina NovaSeq, producing 2 x 150 bp paired-end reads. The authors processed their data as follows. Reads were demultiplexed and collapsed into UMI-guided consensus sequences with migec v1.2.7. Using mixcr v2.1.11, UMI consensuses were aligned to TRA and TRB V and J templates and then assembled into clonotypes. Clonotypes were classified as expanded or contracted when called significant by both edgeR and NoisET, with noise models trained on biological replicates. For edgeR calls, the cutoffs were a false discovery rate-adjusted p below 0.01 and a log2 fold-change threshold of 1. PCA with hierarchical clustering of max-normalized trajectories of the 1000 most abundant clonotypes was used as exploratory dynamics analysis. Separately sequenced CD4+ and CD8+ repertoires were used to assign a CD4 or CD8 phenotype to each responding clone. TCRdb's own reprocessing of the public reads used fastp at Q25 and MiXCR and kept productive beta chains. Rows with one shared CDR3 protein collapse into an entry with the most common genes and DNA. The V and J calls, along with clone size, are taken from TCRdb and not from the paper's own processing. Across this sample there are roughly 62,000 distinct CDR3 sequences, with over 8.5% seen only once. The ten most abundant clones make up 1.1% of the sample.

Ficoll-Paque density gradient centrifugation was the method used to isolate PBMCs. This clonotype was detected a few times. Its antigen is not yet known. Base qualities are missing; no much larger clone stands one base away. Trimming costs V 3 bases and J 5 bases, and their ends lie 10 bases apart. The CDR3 contains 13 residues, cysteine and phenylalanine counted. Left in the record is the CDR3 DNA by itself, 39 bases read in frame from the first base. From the germline V gene, CDR1 is SGHTA and CDR2 is FQGNSA. Broad study findings and their caveats: Whether the second-wave clones peaking on day 37 were SARS-CoV-2 specific was not confirmed. Only a couple of mild cases were covered in the study, and larger cohorts including severe cases with pre-infection samples were considered necessary. The detection of some responding clones in pre-infection memory suggests that pre-existing cross-reactive memory T cells joined the SARS-CoV-2 response. From day 15 to 85, contracting clones showed balanced CD4/CD8 phenotypes, whereas a second wave of clones that expanded from day 15 to 37 leaned towards CD4+. Contracting CD4+ clones appeared mostly in the CM and EM memory subsets, whereas CD8+ clones were enriched in EMRA.

Here the chain combines TRBV7-2 and TRBJ2-5, with a tentative D gene TRBD1 over 6 matching bases. Source material: PBMCs or a T cell subset sorted from them (not recorded which). This TCR was recovered from a young man who had mild COVID-19 (a few samples of this study predate the infection). The sample titles of this study are shuffled in the database, so cell type and time point are left out; the donor was told from shared clones. The CDR3 reads CASSFYQGETQYF. The nucleotide sequence reads TGTGCCAGCAGCTTTTATCAGGGGGAGACCCAGTACTTC.